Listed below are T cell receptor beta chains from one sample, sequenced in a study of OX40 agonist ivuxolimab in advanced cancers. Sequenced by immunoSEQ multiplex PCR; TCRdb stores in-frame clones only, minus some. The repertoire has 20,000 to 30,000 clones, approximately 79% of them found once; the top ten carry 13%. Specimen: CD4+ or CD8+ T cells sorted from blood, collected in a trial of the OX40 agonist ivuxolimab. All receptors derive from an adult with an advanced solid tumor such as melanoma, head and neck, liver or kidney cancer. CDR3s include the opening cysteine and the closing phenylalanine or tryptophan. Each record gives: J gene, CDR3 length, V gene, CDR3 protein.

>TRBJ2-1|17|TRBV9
CASSVVASGGRDNEQFF
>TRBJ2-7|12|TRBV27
CASRTGNYEQYF
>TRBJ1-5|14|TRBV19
CATQGGQWGQPQHF
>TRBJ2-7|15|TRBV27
CASRIGQGLSYEQYF
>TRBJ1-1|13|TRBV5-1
CASSLGGNTEAFF
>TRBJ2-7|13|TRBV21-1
CASRRAYNHEQYF
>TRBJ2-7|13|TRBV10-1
CASSETQEYEQYF
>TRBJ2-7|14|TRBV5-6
CASSLGYSSYEQYF
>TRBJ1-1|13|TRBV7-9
CASSLDRAPEAFF
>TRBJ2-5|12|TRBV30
CAWSYISETQYF
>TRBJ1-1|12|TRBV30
CAWSLSRTEAFF
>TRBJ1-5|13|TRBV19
CASSSEFAQPQHF
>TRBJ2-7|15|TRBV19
CASSIDAYISYEQYF
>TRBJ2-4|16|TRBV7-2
CASSLVPNLAKNIQYF
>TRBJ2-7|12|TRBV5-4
CASSSEGGEQYF
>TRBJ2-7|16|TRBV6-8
CASSYLGNLTNYEQYF
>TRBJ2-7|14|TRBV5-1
CASSLVLTATEQYF